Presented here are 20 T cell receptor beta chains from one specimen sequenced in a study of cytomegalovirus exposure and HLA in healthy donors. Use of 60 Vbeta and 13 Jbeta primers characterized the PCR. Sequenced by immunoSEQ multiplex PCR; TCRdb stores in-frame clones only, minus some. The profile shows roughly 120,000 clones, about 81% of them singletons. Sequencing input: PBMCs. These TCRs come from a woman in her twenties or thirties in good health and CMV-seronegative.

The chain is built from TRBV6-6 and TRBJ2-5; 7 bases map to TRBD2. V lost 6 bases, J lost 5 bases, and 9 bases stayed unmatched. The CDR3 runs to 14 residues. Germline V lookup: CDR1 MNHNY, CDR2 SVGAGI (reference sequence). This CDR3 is CASRDIAGGETQYF. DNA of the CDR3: TGTGCCAGCAGGGACATAGCGGGTGGGGAGACCCAGTACTTC.

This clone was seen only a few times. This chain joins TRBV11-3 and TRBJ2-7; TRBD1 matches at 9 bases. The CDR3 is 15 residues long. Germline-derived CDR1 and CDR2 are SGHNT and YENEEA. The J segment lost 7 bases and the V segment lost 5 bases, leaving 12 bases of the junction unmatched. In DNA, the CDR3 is TGTGCCAGCAGCCACTTACAGGGGGCGGTTGTGGAGCAGTACTTC. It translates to CASSHLQGAVVEQYF.

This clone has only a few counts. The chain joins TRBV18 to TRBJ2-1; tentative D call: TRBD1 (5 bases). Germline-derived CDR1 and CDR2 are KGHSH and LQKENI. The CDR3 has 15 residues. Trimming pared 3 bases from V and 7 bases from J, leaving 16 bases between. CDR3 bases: TGTGCCAGCTCACCCCAGGGTATGGGTGATAATGAGCAGTTCTTC. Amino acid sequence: CASSPQGMGDNEQFF.

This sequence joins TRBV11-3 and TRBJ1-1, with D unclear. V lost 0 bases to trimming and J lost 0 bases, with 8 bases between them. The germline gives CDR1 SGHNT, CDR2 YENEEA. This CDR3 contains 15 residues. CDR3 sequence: CASSLEGVMNTEAFF. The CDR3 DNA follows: TGTGCCAGCAGCTTAGAAGGAGTAATGAACACTGAAGCTTTCTTT.

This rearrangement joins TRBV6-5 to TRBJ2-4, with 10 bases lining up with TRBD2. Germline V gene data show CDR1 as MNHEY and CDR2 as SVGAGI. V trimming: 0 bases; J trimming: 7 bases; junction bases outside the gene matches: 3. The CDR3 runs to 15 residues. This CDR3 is CASSYSSGGSNIQYF. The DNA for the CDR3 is TGTGCCAGCAGTTACTCTAGCGGGGGGTCGAACATTCAGTACTTC.

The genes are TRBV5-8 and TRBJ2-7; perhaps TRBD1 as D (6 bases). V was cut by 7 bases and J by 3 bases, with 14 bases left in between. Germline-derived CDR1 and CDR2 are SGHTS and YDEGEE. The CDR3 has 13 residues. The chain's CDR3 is CASSGTPLYEQYF. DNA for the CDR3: TGTGCCAGCTCCGGGACACCTCTCTACGAGCAGTACTTC.

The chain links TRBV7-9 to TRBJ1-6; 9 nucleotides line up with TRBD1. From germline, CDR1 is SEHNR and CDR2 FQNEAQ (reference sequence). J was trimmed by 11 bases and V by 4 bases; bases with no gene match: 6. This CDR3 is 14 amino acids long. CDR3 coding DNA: TGTGCCAGCAGCTGGGGGACAGGGTTTCCACCCCTCCACTTT. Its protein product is CASSWGTGFPPLHF. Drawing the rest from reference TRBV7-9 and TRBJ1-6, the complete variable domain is DTGVSQNPRHKITKRGQNVTFRCDPISEHNRLYWYRQTLGQGPEFLTYFQNEAQLEKSRLLSDRFSAERPKGSFSTLEIQRTEQGDSAMYLCASSWGTGFPPLHFGNGTRLTVT.

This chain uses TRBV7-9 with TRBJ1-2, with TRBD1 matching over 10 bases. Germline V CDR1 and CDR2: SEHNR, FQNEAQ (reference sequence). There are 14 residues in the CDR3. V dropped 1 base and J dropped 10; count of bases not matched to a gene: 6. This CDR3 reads CASSLEAGQGSYTF. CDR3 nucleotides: TGTGCCAGCAGCTTAGAAGCGGGACAGGGGTCCTACACCTTC.

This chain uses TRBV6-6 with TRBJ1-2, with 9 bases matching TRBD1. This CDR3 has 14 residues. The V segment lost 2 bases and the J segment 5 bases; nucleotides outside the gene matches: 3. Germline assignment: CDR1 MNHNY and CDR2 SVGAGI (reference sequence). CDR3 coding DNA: TGTGCCAGCAGTTACACAGGGGGCGAGTATGGCTACACCTTC. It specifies CASSYTGGEYGYTF.

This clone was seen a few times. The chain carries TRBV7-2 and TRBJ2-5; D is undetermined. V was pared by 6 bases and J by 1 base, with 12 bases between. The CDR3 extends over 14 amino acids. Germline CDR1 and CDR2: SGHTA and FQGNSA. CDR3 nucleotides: TGTGCCAGCAGTTTTAGCCACTTCCAAGAGACCCAGTACTTC. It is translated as CASSFSHFQETQYF.

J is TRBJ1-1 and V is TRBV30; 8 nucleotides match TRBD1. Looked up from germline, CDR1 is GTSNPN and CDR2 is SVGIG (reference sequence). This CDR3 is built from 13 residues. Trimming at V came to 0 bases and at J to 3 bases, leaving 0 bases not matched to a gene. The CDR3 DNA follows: TGTGCCTGGAGTGTACAGGGGGACACTGAAGCTTTCTTT. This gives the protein CAWSVQGDTEAFF.

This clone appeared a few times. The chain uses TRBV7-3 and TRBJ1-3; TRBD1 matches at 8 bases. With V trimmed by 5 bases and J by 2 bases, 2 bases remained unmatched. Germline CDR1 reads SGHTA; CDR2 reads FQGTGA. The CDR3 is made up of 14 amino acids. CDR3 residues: CASSPTGAGNTIYF. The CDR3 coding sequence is TGTGCCAGCAGCCCGACAGGGGCTGGAAACACCATATATTTT.

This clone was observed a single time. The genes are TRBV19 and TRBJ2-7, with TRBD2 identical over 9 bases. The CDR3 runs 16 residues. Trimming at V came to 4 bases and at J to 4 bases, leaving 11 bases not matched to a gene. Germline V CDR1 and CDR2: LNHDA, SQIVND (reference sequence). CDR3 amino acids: CASSTNLAGANYEQYF. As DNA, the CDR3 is TGTGCCAGTAGTACCAATTTAGCGGGGGCCAATTACGAGCAGTACTTC.

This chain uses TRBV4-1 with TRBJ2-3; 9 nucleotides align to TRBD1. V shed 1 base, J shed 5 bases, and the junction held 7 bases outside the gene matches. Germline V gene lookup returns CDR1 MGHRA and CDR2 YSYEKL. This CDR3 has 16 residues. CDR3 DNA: TGCGCCAGCAGCCAAGTACAGGGGGCGCAGAGAGATACGCAGTATTTT. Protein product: CASSQVQGAQRDTQYF.

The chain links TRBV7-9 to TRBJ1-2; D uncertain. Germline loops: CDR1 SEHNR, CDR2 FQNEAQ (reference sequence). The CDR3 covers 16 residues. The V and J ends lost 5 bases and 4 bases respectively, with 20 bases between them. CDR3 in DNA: TGTGCCAGCAGCCCCGACGTGTTATTACAGTCCTATGGCTACACCTTC. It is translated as CASSPDVLLQSYGYTF. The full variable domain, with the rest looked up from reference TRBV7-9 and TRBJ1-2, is DTGVSQNPRHKITKRGQNVTFRCDPISEHNRLYWYRQTLGQGPEFLTYFQNEAQLEKSRLLSDRFSAERPKGSFSTLEIQRTEQGDSAMYLCASSPDVLLQSYGYTFGSGTRLTVV.

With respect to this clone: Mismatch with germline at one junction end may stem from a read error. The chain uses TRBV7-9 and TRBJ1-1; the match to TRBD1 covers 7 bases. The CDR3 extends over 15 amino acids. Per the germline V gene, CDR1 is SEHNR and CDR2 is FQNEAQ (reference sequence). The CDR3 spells CSSSPPGTVVLEAFF. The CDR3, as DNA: TGTTCCAGCAGCCCCCCAGGGACAGTAGTTCTTGAAGCTTTCTTT. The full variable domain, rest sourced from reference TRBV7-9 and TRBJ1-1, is DTGVSQNPRHKITKRGQNVTFRCDPISEHNRLYWYRQTLGQGPEFLTYFQNEAQLEKSRLLSDRFSAERPKGSFSTLEIQRTEQGDSAMYLCSSSPPGTVVLEAFFGQGTRLTVV.

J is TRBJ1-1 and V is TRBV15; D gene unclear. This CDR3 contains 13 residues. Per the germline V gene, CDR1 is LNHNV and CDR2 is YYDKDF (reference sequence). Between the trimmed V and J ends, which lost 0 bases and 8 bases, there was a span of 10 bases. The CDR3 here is CATSRDLWQEAFF. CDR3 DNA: TGTGCCACCAGCAGAGATTTGTGGCAGGAAGCTTTCTTT.

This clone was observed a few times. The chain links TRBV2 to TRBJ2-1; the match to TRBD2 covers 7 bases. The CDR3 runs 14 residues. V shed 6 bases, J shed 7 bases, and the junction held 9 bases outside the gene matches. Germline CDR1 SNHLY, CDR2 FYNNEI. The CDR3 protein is CASRGGTAANEQFF. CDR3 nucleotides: TGTGCCAGCAGGGGGGGGACTGCCGCGAATGAGCAGTTCTTC.

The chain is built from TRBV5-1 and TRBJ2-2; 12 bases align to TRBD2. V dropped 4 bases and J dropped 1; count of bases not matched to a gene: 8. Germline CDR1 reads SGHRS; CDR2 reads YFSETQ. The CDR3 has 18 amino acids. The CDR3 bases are TGCGCCAGCAGCATGACTAGCGGGAGAAGGGGGAACACCGGGGAGCTGTTTTTT. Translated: CASSMTSGRRGNTGELFF.

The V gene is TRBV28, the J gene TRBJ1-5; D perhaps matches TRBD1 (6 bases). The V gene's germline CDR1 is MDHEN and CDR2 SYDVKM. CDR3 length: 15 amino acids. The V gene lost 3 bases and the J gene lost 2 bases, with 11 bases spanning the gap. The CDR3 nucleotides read TGTGCCAGCAGTTTTGGGGGGGCCGGCAATCAGCCCCAGCATTTT. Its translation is CASSFGGAGNQPQHF.